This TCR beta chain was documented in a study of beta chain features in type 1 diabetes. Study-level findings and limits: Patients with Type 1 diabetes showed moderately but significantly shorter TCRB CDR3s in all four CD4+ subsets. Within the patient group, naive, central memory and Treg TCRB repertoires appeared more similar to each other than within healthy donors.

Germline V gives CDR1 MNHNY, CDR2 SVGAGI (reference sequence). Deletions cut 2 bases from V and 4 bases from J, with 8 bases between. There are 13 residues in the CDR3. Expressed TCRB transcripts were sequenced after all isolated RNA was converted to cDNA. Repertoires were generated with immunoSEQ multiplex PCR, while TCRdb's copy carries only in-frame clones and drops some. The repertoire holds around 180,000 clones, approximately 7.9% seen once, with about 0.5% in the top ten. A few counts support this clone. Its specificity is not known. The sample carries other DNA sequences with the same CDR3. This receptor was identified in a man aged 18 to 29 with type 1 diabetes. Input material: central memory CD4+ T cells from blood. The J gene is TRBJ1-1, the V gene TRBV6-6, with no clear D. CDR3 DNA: TGTGCCAGCAGTTACGGGCTTGGCACTGAAGCTTTCTTT. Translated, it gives CASSYGLGTEAFF.